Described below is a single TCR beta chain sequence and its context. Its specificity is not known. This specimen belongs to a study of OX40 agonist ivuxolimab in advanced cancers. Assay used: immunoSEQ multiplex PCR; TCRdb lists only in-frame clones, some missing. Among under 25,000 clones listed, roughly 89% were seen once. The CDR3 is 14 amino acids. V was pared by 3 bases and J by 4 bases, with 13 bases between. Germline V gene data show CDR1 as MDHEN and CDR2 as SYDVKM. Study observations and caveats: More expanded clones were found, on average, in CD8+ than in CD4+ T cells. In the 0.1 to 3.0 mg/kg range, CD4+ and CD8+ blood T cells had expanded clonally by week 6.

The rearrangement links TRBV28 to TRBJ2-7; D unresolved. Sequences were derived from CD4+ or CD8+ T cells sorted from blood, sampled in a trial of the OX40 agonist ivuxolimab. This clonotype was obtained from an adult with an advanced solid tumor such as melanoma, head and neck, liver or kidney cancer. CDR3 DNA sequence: TGTGCCAGCAGTTTCGGCCCTTTGTTTTACGAGCAGTACTTC. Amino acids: CASSFGPLFYEQYF.